The 29 T cell receptor beta chains in this list originate from one sample, sequenced in a study of shared clonotypes between healthy human individuals. Generated by immunoSEQ multiplex PCR, the TCRdb table keeps only in-frame clones and is missing some. The table has millions of clones, 85% to 95% seen once; the top ten hold more than 0.12%. Sequenced material: naive CD4+ T cells sorted from blood. Subset: CD45RA+ positively selected. The receptors were sampled from a man between 18 and 29 years old in good health.

On this clone: A read error may account for a junction end that differs from germline. The chain joins TRBV18 to TRBJ2-5; a possible D gene is TRBD1 (6 bases). The CDR3 is made up of 15 amino acids. CDR1 and CDR2 (germline): KGHSH, LQKENI. The CDR3 nucleotides read TGTGCCAGCTCACCACCAGGTCTAGGGGGAGAGGCCCAGTACTTC. Its translation: CASSPPGLGGEAQYF.

The chain uses TRBV6-6 and TRBJ2-7; 9 bases map to TRBD1. Germline values: CDR1 MNHNY, CDR2 SVGAGI (reference sequence). CDR3 length: 16 residues. V gave up 0 bases and J gave up 3 bases; unmatched junction bases: 6. The CDR3 is CASSYSYRGLIYEQYF. The CDR3 DNA sequence: TGTGCCAGCAGTTACTCGTACAGGGGGCTCATCTACGAGCAGTACTTC.

The chain recombines TRBV11-2 with TRBJ1-5; D may be TRBD1 (5 bases). This CDR3 comprises 14 residues. The ends were cut back, 2 bases at V and 8 bases at J, with 13 bases in the middle. The germline V gene has CDR1 SGHAT and CDR2 FQNNGV. CDR3 sequence (DNA): TGTGCCAGCAGCTTATCGCAGGGAATGGAGCCCCAGCATTTT. This codes for CASSLSQGMEPQHF.

The chain uses TRBV5-4 and TRBJ1-1; TRBD1 matches at 7 bases. V was clipped by 0 bases and J by 0 bases; unmatched bases: 8. Germline V CDR1 and CDR2: SGHNT, YYREEE (reference sequence). This CDR3 has 17 amino acids. Here the CDR3 reads CASSLGPDRKMNTEAFF. The CDR3, as DNA: TGTGCCAGCAGCTTGGGCCCGGACAGGAAGATGAACACTGAAGCTTTCTTT.

The chain employs TRBV6-5 and TRBJ2-3; D is unresolved. The CDR3 has 13 amino acids. Germline-derived CDR1 and CDR2 are MNHEY and SVGAGI. V was shortened by 7 bases and J by 1 base, with 9 bases between the two germline ends. CDR3 loop: CASIIPGTDTQYF. Here the CDR3 DNA reads TGTGCCAGCATAATCCCTGGCACAGATACGCAGTATTTT.

In this sample, this clone turned up once. V gene TRBV5-6 combines with J gene TRBJ1-5, with unresolved D. Germline CDR1 reads SGHDT; CDR2 reads YYEEEE. The CDR3 spans 16 residues. V was clipped by 4 bases and J by 2 bases, with 16 bases between them. For the CDR3, the DNA is TGTGCCAGCAGCCTGAATTATGGGGAAGGCAATCAGCCCCAGCATTTT. Amino acids: CASSLNYGEGNQPQHF.

CDR3 residues: CASSRGQGDNQPQHF. Written as DNA, the CDR3 is TGTGCCAGCAGCAGAGGACAGGGCGACAATCAGCCCCAGCATTTT. This chain links TRBV6-6 with TRBJ1-5, with TRBD1 identical over 8 bases. This CDR3 region has 15 residues. J lost 3 bases, V lost 6 bases, and 7 bases had no gene match. Germline V CDR1 and CDR2: MNHNY, SVGAGI (reference sequence).

The V and J genes are TRBV6-5 and TRBJ2-2; D may be TRBD2 (6 bases). The CDR3 loop spans 15 amino acids. The V and J ends lost 5 bases and 5 bases respectively, with 15 bases between them. Germline V gene lookup returns CDR1 MNHEY and CDR2 SVGAGI. The CDR3 loop is CASSRAGSVTGELFF. The CDR3 DNA reads as TGTGCCAGCAGTCGGGCCGGGAGTGTTACCGGGGAGCTGTTTTTT.

A remark on this clone: Other DNA sequences in this sample translate to the same CDR3. The chain links TRBV18 to TRBJ2-5; perhaps TRBD2 as D (6 bases). The germline V gene has CDR1 KGHSH and CDR2 LQKENI. The CDR3 has 14 amino acids. Trimming cost V 2 bases and J 1 base, with 8 bases left between them. The CDR3 region is CASSPGTPQETQYF. For the CDR3, the DNA is TGTGCCAGCTCACCAGGGACTCCCCAAGAGACCCAGTACTTC. Using reference TRBV18 and TRBJ2-5 for the parts outside the CDR3, the full variable domain is NAGVMQNPRHLVRRRGQEARLRCSPMKGHSHVYWYRQLPEEGLKFMVYLQKENIIDESGMPKERFSAEFPKEGPSILRIQQVVRGDSAAYFCASSPGTPQETQYFGPGTRLLVL.

A note on this clone: Other DNA sequences from this sample encode an identical CDR3 as well. The rearrangement uses TRBV6-5 and TRBJ2-3; 10 bases are a match to TRBD2. V gave up 5 bases and J gave up 1 base; unmatched junction bases: 3. This CDR3 has 15 residues. The germline gives CDR1 MNHEY, CDR2 SVGAGI. The CDR3 DNA follows: TGTGCCAGCAGTCGACTAGCGGGCCGCACAGATACGCAGTATTTT. This codes for CASSRLAGRTDTQYF.

This clone has more than one count but fewer than ten. This sample includes further DNA sequences coding for the same CDR3. The chain employs TRBV5-5 and TRBJ1-5; the D gene is possibly TRBD1 (5 bases). The CDR3 runs 14 residues. Germline V gene data show CDR1 as SGHKS and CDR2 as YYEKEE (reference sequence). Trimming left V 0 bases short and J 4 bases short, with 8 bases between. CDR3 region: CASSLGGGNQPQHF. The DNA of the CDR3 is TGTGCCAGCAGCTTGGGTGGGGGGAATCAGCCCCAGCATTTT. Based on the CDR3 plus reference TRBV5-5 and TRBJ1-5, the full variable domain is DAGVTQSPTHLIKTRGQQVTLRCSPISGHKSVSWYQQVLGQGPQFIFQYYEKEERGRGNFPDRFSARQFPNYSSELNVNALLLGDSALYLCASSLGGGNQPQHFGDGTRLSIL.

The chain carries TRBV15 and TRBJ2-7; 9 nucleotides match TRBD1. The CDR3 loop spans 15 amino acids. Per germline, CDR1 LNHNV and CDR2 YYDKDF (reference sequence). After removal of 5 bases from V and 0 bases from J, the junction contained 5 bases not matched to a gene. The CDR3 loop reads CATSAGGQGSYEQYF. The CDR3 nucleotides are TGTGCCACCAGCGCAGGGGGACAGGGCTCCTACGAGCAGTACTTC.

The V and J genes are TRBV9 and TRBJ1-5, with 10 bases matching TRBD1. The CDR3 is 16 residues long. CDR1 and CDR2 from the germline V gene are SGDLS and YYNGEE. V lost 3 bases and J lost 1; bases outside the gene matches: 4. For the CDR3, the DNA is TGTGCCAGCAGCGAGGGGACAGGGGAGAGCAATCAGCCCCAGCATTTT. It codes for CASSEGTGESNQPQHF. Full variable domain (outside the CDR3, taken from reference TRBV9 and TRBJ1-5): DSGVTQTPKHLITATGQRVTLRCSPRSGDLSVYWYQQSLDQGLQFLIQYYNGEERAKGNILERFSAQQFPDLHSELNLSSLELGDSALYFCASSEGTGESNQPQHFGDGTRLSIL.

The V and J genes are TRBV13 and TRBJ2-7, with 7 bases identical to TRBD1. The CDR3 is 13 residues long. Germline V lookup: CDR1 PRHDT, CDR2 FYEKMQ (reference sequence). J lost 4 bases, V lost 7 bases, and 7 bases had no gene match. CDR3 nucleotide sequence: TGTGCCAGCACCAGGGACAGACTATACGAGCAGTACTTC. Its translation is CASTRDRLYEQYF.

This chain connects TRBV11-3 to TRBJ2-5; D could derive from TRBD1 or TRBD2 (5 bases each). The CDR3 extends over 16 amino acids. Trimming shortened V by 1 base and J by 0 bases, and 12 bases separated the two germline ends. Germline V gene data show CDR1 as SGHNT and CDR2 as YENEEA. This CDR3 is CASSLGGAQNQETQYF. The CDR3 nucleotides read TGTGCCAGCAGCTTAGGAGGGGCACAGAACCAAGAGACCCAGTACTTC.

The chain is built from TRBV2 and TRBJ1-1; D ambiguous. CDR3 length: 13 amino acids. Germline values: CDR1 SNHLY, CDR2 FYNNEI. The V gene lost 6 bases and the J gene lost 7 bases, with 15 bases spanning the gap. CDR3 bases: TGTGCCAGCAGCCAGCGGGGTGCGGTTGAAGCTTTCTTT. Amino acids: CASSQRGAVEAFF.

The rearrangement joins TRBV9 to TRBJ1-1; unclear D gene. CDR1 SGDLS and CDR2 YYNGEE come from the germline V gene. This CDR3 region has 15 residues. Trimming cost V 0 bases and J 2 bases, with 11 bases left between them. The CDR3 coding sequence is TGTGCCAGCAGCGTAGCTGACGGACGTAACACTGAAGCTTTCTTT. It codes for CASSVADGRNTEAFF.

On this clone: Other DNA sequences within the sample encode an identical CDR3. This chain joins TRBV5-4 and TRBJ1-1; 8 nucleotides line up with TRBD1. V was clipped by 3 bases and J by 4 bases; unmatched bases: 2. There are 13 residues in the CDR3. The V gene's germline CDR1 is SGHNT and CDR2 YYREEE (reference sequence). The CDR3 sequence is CASSSTGVTEAFF. The CDR3 region has the DNA TGTGCCAGCAGCTCGACAGGGGTCACTGAAGCTTTCTTT.

The gene calls are TRBV4-3 and TRBJ2-5; possible D gene TRBD2, 6 bases. CDR1 LGHNA and CDR2 YSLEER come from the germline V gene. The ends were cut back, 1 base at V and 5 bases at J, with 11 bases in the middle. CDR3 length: 14 residues. In DNA, the CDR3 is TGCGCCAGCAGCCAAGGGGGAGGTGGGGAGACCCAGTACTTC. Protein sequence: CASSQGGGGETQYF.

The genes are TRBV5-1 and TRBJ1-2; 7 bases map to TRBD1. This CDR3 has 13 residues. Trimming at V came to 3 bases and at J to 6 bases, leaving 5 bases not matched to a gene. Looked up from germline, CDR1 is SGHRS and CDR2 is YFSETQ. The CDR3: CASSSTGTDGYTF. The CDR3 nucleotides are TGCGCCAGCAGCTCGACAGGGACGGATGGCTACACCTTC. Based on the CDR3 plus reference TRBV5-1 and TRBJ1-2, the full variable domain is KAGVTQTPRYLIKTRGQQVTLSCSPISGHRSVSWYQQTPGQGLQFLFEYFSETQRNKGNFPGRFSGRQFSNSRSEMNVSTLELGDSALYLCASSSTGTDGYTFGSGTRLTVV.

The V and J genes are TRBV28 and TRBJ1-3, with D tentatively TRBD1 (5 bases). Germline assignment: CDR1 MDHEN and CDR2 SYDVKM. This CDR3 has 13 residues. With 3 bases removed from V and 2 bases from J, the gap between germline ends came to 5 bases. The CDR3: CASSLGAGNTIYF. DNA of the CDR3: TGTGCCAGCAGTTTGGGGGCTGGAAACACCATATATTTT.

The chain combines TRBV5-5 with TRBJ2-3; 9 bases align to TRBD1. The V segment lost 2 bases and the J segment 3 bases; nucleotides outside the gene matches: 19. Germline CDR1 and CDR2: SGHKS and YYEKEE (reference sequence). The CDR3 is 20 amino acids. CDR3 sequence reads: CASSFGPSRAGTGITDTQYF. For the CDR3, the DNA is TGTGCCAGCAGCTTTGGTCCCTCAAGGGCCGGGACAGGGATTACAGATACGCAGTATTTT.

Only one count was recorded for this clone. The genes are TRBV28 and TRBJ1-4; D is unclear. Germline V gene data show CDR1 as MDHEN and CDR2 as SYDVKM. The CDR3 has 16 residues. V was trimmed by 1 base and J by 7 bases, leaving 16 bases between them. The CDR3 loop reads CASSLSETRLGEKLFF. In DNA, the CDR3 is TGTGCCAGCAGTTTATCGGAGACGCGTCTGGGTGAAAAACTGTTTTTT.

This chain joins TRBV18 and TRBJ1-1; TRBD1 agrees at 9 bases. CDR3 length: 17 residues. V shed 1 base and J 2 bases; nucleotides not matched to a gene: 8. CDR1 and CDR2 from the germline V gene are KGHSH and LQKENI. The CDR3 is CASSPRLTGGDNTEAFF. The CDR3, as DNA: TGTGCCAGCTCACCACGGTTGACAGGGGGGGACAACACTGAAGCTTTCTTT.

Comments on this clone: The same CDR3 also results from other DNA sequences found in this sample. V gene TRBV9 combines with J gene TRBJ2-3; tentatively, D is TRBD2 (5 bases). Germline assignment: CDR1 SGDLS and CDR2 YYNGEE. V lost 0 bases and J lost 5, with 7 bases in between. This CDR3 comprises 13 residues. CDR3 bases: TGTGCCAGCAGCGTAGGAGGGAGAGATACGCAGTATTTT. Protein product: CASSVGGRDTQYF.

The chain carries TRBV7-2 and TRBJ2-7; D is possibly TRBD1 or TRBD2 (5 bases each). Between the trimmed V and J ends, which lost 3 bases and 6 bases, there was a span of 18 bases. The CDR3 sequence is 15 residues long. Germline assignment: CDR1 SGHTA and CDR2 FQGNSA. The CDR3 here is CASSFISVGEREQYF. The CDR3 DNA reads TGTGCCAGCAGCTTCATTTCGGTGGGGGAGCGCGAGCAGTACTTC.

Concerning this clone: Its ends do not fully match the called genes, so a read error is possible. This sequence joins TRBV28 and TRBJ1-5, with 7 nucleotides matching TRBD1. Per the germline V gene, CDR1 is MDHEN and CDR2 is SYDVKM. This CDR3 comprises 15 residues. Here the CDR3 reads CASSWRRDSNQLQHF. For the CDR3, the DNA is TGTGCCAGCAGTTGGAGGAGGGACAGTAATCAGCTCCAGCATTTT. Full variable domain (remainder filled in from reference TRBV28 and TRBJ1-5): DVKVTQSSRYLVKRTGEKVFLECVQDMDHENMFWYRQDPGLGLRLIYFSYDVKMKEKGDIPEGYSVSREKKERFSLILESASTNQTSMYLCASSWRRDSNQLQHFGDGTRLSIL.

This chain uses TRBV5-1 with TRBJ2-7, with D hard to call. Trimming left V 2 bases short and J 2 bases short, with 11 bases between. The CDR3 consists of 14 residues. CDR1 SGHRS and CDR2 YFSETQ come from the germline V gene. Here the CDR3 DNA reads TGCGCCAGCAGCTTAGCAGCGCCGACCTACGAGCAGTACTTC. Protein sequence: CASSLAAPTYEQYF.

The CDR3 sequence is CSVDPGGPGANVLTF. The CDR3 bases are TGCAGCGTTGACCCAGGGGGGCCTGGGGCCAACGTCCTGACTTTC. The genes are TRBV29-1 and TRBJ2-6, with D perhaps TRBD1 (7 bases). The V end was cut by 3 bases, the J end by 2 bases, with 11 bases between. Germline CDR1 is SQVTM and CDR2 is ANQGSEA. The CDR3 is made up of 15 amino acids. Using reference TRBV29-1 and TRBJ2-6 for the parts outside the CDR3, the full variable domain is SAVISQKPSRDICQRGTSLTIQCQVDSQVTMMFWYRQQPGQSLTLIATANQGSEATYESGFVIDKFPISRPNLTFSTLTVSNMSPEDSSIYLCSVDPGGPGANVLTFGAGSRLTVL.